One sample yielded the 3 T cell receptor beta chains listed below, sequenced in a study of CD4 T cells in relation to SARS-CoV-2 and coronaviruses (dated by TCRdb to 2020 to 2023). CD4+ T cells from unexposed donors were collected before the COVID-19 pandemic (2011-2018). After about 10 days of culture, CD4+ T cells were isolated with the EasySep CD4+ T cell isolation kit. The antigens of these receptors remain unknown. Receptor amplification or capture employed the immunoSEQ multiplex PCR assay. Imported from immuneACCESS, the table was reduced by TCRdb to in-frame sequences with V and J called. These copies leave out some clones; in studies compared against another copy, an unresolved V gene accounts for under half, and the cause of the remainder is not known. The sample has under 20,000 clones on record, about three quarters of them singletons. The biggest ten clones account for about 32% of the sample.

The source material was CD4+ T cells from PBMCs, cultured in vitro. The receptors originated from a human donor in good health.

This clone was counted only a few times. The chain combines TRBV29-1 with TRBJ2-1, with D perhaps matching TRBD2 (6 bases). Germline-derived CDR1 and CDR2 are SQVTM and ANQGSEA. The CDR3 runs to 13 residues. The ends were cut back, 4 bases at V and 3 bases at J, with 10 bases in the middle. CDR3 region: CSVGDSSYNEQFF. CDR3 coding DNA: TGCAGCGTTGGGGACTCTAGCTACAATGAGCAGTTCTTC.

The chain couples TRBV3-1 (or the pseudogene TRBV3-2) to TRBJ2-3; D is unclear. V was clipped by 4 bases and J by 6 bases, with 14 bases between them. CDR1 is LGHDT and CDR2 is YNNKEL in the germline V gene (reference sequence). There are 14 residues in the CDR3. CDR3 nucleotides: TGTGCCAGCAGCCTGCACACAAACTCCGATACGCAGTATTTT. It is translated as CASSLHTNSDTQYF.

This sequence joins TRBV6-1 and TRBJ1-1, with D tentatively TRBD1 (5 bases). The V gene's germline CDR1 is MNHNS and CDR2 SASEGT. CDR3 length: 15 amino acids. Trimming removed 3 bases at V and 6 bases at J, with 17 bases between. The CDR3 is CASSDRDRGLAEAFF. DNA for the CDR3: TGTGCCAGCAGTGACCGGGACCGGGGATTAGCTGAAGCTTTCTTT.